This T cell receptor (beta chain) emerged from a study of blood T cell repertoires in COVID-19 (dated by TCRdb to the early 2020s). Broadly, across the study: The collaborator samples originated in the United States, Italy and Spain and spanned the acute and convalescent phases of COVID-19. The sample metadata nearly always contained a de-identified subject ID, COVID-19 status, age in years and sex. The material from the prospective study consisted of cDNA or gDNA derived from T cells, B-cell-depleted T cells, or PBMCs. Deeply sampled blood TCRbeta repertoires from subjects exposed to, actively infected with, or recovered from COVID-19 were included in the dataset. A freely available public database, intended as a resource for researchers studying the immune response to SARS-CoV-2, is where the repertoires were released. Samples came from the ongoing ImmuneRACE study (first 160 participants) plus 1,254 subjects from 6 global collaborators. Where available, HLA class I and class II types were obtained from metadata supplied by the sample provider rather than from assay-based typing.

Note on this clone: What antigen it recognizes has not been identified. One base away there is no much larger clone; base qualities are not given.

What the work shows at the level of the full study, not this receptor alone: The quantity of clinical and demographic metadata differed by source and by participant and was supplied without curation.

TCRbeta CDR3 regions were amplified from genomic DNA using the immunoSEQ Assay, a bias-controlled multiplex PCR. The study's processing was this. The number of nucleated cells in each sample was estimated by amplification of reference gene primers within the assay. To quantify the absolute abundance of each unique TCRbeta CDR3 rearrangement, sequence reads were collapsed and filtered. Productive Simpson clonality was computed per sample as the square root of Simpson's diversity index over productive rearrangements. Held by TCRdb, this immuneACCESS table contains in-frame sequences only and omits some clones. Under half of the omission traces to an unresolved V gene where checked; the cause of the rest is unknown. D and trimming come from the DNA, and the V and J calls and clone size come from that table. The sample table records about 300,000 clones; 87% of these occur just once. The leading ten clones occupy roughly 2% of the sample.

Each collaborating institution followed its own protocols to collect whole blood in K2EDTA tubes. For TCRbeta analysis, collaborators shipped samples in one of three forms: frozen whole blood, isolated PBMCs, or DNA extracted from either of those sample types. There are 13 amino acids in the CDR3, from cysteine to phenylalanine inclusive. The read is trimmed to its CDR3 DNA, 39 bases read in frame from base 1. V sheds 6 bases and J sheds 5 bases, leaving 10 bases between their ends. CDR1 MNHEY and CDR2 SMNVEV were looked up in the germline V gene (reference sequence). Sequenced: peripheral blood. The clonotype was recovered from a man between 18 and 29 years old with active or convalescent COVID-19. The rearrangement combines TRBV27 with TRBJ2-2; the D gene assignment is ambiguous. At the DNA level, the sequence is TGTGCCAGCAGGGGCAGTCGGACCGGGGAGCTGTTTTTT. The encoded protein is CASRGSRTGELFF.